These 4 T cell receptor beta chains came from one sample sequenced in a study of regulatory T cells in long-lasting Graves disease. In building TCR beta libraries, iRepertoire HTBI primers were used together with Arm-PCR of CDR3 regions. TCRdb called the multiplex PCR reads again in MiXCR, with one record for every CDR3 protein. The sample carries around 400,000 distinct CDR3 sequences, about 15% recorded once. Specified time point: newly diagnosed GD, antithyroid drugs for less than 3 months. PBMCs were the source of the RNA used for TCR sequencing. Another study also made use of these data, one on T cells in Graves' hyperthyroidism and ophthalmopathy.

The starting material was peripheral blood mononuclear cells (PBMCs), obtained at new diagnosis, from a patient treated with antithyroid drugs. These receptors all come from a woman in her forties with Graves disease.

This clonotype has a count of ten or more. The V gene is TRBV29-1, the J gene TRBJ2-2, with 7 nucleotides matching TRBD1. The CDR3 sequence is 13 residues long. Germline loops: CDR1 SQVTM, CDR2 ANQGSEA. The V gene end was trimmed by 4 bases and the J gene end by 6 bases; junction bases not matched to a gene: 5. CDR3 nucleotides: TGCAGCGTTGTTTTGAGGGGGCCCGGGGAGCTGTTTTTT. It codes for CSVVLRGPGELFF.

This clonotype was seen many times. The CDR3 reads CASSFRQGQAFF. CDR3 nucleotide sequence: TGTGCCAGCAGTTTTCGGCAGGGCCAAGCTTTCTTT. The V call is TRBV27, the J call TRBJ1-1, with D maybe TRBD1 (5 bases). The germline V gene encodes CDR1 MNHEY and CDR2 SMNVEV (reference sequence). V lost 3 bases and J lost 9, with 11 bases in between. CDR3 size: 12 residues.

There are a few counts of this clonotype. The chain carries TRBV30 and TRBJ2-4; 9 positions agree with TRBD2. V was clipped by 1 base and J by 0 bases; unmatched bases: 4. The CDR3 is made up of 16 amino acids. Germline CDR1 is GTSNPN and CDR2 is SVGIG (reference sequence). The DNA for the CDR3 is TGTGCCTGGAGTGACACTAGCGGGCTAGCCAAAAACATTCAGTACTTC. This gives the protein CAWSDTSGLAKNIQYF.

This clonotype occurred many times. The chain employs TRBV6-1 and TRBJ1-5; 7 bases match TRBD1. With 5 bases clipped from V and 5 bases from J, the junction kept 15 bases outside the gene matches. Germline lookup yields CDR1 MNHNS and CDR2 SASEGT. The CDR3 runs to 17 residues. CDR3 protein: CASSQYSPGTEDQPQHF. The CDR3 DNA is TGTGCCAGCAGTCAATACTCCCCCGGGACAGAGGATCAGCCCCAGCATTTT.